This T cell receptor (beta chain) was identified in a study of cytomegalovirus exposure and HLA in healthy donors. General study results and limits: Trimming of TCR beta V- and J-genes showed a link, identified in a later analysis, to a missense DCLRE1C variant. The CMV antigen specificity of a few CMV-associated chains was confirmed through in vitro analysis. An analysis that was carried out later associated 16,951 TCR beta sequences with HLA alleles at 0.05 false discovery rate.

For this clone: Antigen: not known.

The PCR had 60 Vbeta and 13 Jbeta primers. Profiling relied on immunoSEQ multiplex PCR, and the TCRdb table lists in-frame clones only, not all of them. The sample records roughly 230,000 clones, 78% being singletons. Donors consisted of healthy bone marrow donors. This sequence originates from a boy between 5 and 17 years old in good health and CMV-seronegative. The sequencing sample was made of PBMCs.

The CDR3 reads CASSQDLALETQYF. Here the CDR3 DNA reads TGTGCCAGCAGCCAAGATCTAGCGCTGGAGACCCAGTACTTC. This chain uses TRBV4-2 with TRBJ2-5; tentatively, D is TRBD2 (6 bases). The CDR3 runs 14 residues. The germline V gene has CDR1 LGHNA and CDR2 YNFKEQ. The V gene lost 0 bases and the J gene lost 5 bases, with 10 bases spanning the gap.